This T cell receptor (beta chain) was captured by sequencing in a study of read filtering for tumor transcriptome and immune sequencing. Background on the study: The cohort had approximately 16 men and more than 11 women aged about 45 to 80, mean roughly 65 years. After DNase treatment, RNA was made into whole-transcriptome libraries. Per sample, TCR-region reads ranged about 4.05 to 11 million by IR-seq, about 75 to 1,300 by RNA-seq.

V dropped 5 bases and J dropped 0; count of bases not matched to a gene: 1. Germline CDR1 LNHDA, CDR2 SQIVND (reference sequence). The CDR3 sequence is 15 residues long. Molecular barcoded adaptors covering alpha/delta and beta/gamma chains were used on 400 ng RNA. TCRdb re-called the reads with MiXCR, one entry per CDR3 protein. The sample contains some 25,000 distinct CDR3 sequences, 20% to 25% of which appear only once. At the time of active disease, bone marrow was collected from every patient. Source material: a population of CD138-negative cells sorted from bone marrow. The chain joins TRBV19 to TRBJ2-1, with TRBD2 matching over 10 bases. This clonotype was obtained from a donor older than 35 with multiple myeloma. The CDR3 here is CASSSSGSSYNEQFF. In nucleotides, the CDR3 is TGTGCCAGTAGTTCTAGCGGGAGCTCCTACAATGAGCAGTTCTTC.